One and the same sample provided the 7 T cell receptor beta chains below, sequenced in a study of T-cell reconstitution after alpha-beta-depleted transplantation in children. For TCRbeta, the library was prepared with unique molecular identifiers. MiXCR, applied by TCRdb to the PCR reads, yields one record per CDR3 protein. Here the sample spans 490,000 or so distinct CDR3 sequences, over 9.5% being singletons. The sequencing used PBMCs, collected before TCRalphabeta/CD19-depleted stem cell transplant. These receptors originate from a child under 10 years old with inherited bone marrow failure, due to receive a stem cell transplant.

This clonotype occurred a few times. For the CDR3, the DNA is TGCGCCAGCAGCCAGTCGCGGGAGTATGAGCAGTTCTTC. Its translation: CASSQSREYEQFF. The J gene is TRBJ2-1, the V gene TRBV4-1, with 7 bases that match TRBD2. V gave up 3 bases and J gave up 8 bases; unmatched junction bases: 4. Looked up from germline, CDR1 is MGHRA and CDR2 is YSYEKL. The CDR3 loop spans 13 amino acids.

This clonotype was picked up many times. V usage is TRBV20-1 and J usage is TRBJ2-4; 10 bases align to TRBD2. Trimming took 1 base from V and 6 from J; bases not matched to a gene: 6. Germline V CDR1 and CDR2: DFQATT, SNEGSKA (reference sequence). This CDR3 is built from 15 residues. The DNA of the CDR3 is TGCAGTGCTAGAGGTCTAGCGGGAGTGGGAAACATTCAGTACTTC. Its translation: CSARGLAGVGNIQYF.

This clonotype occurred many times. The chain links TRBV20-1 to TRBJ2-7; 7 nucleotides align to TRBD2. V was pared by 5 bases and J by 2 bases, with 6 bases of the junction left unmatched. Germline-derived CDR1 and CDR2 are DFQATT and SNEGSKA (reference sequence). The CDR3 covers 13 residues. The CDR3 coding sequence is TGCAGTGCTCGTGGGAGGGTCACCTACGAGCAGTACTTC. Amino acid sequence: CSARGRVTYEQYF.

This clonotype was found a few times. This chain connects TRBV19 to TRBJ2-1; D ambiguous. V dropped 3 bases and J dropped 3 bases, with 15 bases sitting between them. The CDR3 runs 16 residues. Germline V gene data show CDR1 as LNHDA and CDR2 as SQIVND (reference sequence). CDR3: CASSIAGRRRYNEQFF. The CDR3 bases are TGTGCCAGTAGTATTGCCGGACGCAGACGCTACAATGAGCAGTTCTTC.

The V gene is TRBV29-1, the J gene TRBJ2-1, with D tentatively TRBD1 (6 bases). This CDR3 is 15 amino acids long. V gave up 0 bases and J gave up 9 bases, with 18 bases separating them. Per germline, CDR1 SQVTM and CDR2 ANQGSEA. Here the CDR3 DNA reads TGCAGCGTTGAAGAGATTTGGACAGCAGAGGGTGAGCAGTTCTTC. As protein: CSVEEIWTAEGEQFF.

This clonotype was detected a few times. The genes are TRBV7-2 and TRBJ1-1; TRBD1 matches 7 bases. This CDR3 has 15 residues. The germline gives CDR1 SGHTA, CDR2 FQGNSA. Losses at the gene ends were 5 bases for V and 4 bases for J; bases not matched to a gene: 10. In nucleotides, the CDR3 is TGTGCCAGCAGCCTTCACAGGGGCCGAGGCACTGAAGCTTTCTTT. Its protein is CASSLHRGRGTEAFF.

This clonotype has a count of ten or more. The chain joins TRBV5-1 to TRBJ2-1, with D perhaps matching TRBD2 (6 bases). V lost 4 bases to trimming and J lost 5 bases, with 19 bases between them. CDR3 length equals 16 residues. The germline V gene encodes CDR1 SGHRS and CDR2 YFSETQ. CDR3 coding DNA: TGCGCCAGCAGCGGAAGGCCGTCGGGAGTGAACAATGAGCAGTTCTTC. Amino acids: CASSGRPSGVNNEQFF.